This T cell receptor beta chain was sequenced for a study of memory CD4+ T cells and cytomegalovirus serostatus. The data were produced by immunoSEQ multiplex PCR, yet TCRdb's version contains in-frame clones alone and is incomplete. The sample consists of some 87,000 clones, about four fifths of them appearing once. The sort gate was single viable CD3+CD4+CD8-CD45RO+ cells for memory CD4+ T cells. Looked up from germline, CDR1 is MDHEN and CDR2 is SYDVKM. J lost 5 bases, V lost 8 bases, and 13 bases had no gene match. The CDR3 has 15 residues. The TCR sequence derives from an adult in good health and CMV-seropositive. Sequencing used memory CD4+ T cells from blood. The chain couples TRBV28 to TRBJ1-2, with TRBD1 matching 8 bases. The CDR3, as DNA: TGTGCCAGCGAAACCCCGACAGGGGTGGGGTATGGCTACACCTTC. Its translation is CASETPTGVGYGYTF.